This T cell receptor beta chain was sequenced during a study of T cell changes during pregnancy in multiple sclerosis. The table came from immunoSEQ multiplex PCR; TCRdb's copy has only in-frame clones and leaves some out. The repertoire holds some 70,000 clones, with about 88% as singletons. The CDR3 loop spans 14 amino acids. Losses at the gene ends were 4 bases for V and 1 base for J; bases not matched to a gene: 2. Germline V lookup: CDR1 MRHNA, CDR2 SNTAGT. This receptor was taken from a female donor with multiple sclerosis, enrolled in a pregnancy study. This rearrangement joins TRBV6-4 to TRBJ2-3; TRBD2 aligns across 7 bases. Sample: peripheral blood, taken before pregnancy. DNA for the CDR3: TGTGCCAGCAGTGTAACTAGCGGCACAGATACGCAGTATTTT. Translated, it gives CASSVTSGTDTQYF.